Listed below are T cell receptor beta chains from one sample, sequenced in a study of blood T cell repertoires in COVID-19. Measured with immunoSEQ multiplex PCR; TCRdb has only the in-frame clones, and not every one. The top ten clones hold roughly 9% of a sample with around 190,000 clones, about nine tenths of them seen once. Sequenced input: PBMCs or T cells enriched from blood (not recorded which). These receptor sequences come from a woman under 30 who had recovered from COVID-19. CDR3s include the opening cysteine and the closing phenylalanine or tryptophan. Fields, in order: J gene, V gene, clone size, CDR3 protein. Only some rows state a clone size, as once, few, many or a class for expanded clones.

>TRBJ2-1|TRBV5-1|-
CASSLGTSGRRGNEQFF
>TRBJ2-2|TRBV7-9|-
CASSLLSGTDTGELFF
>TRBJ1-1|TRBV30|few
CAWSAQGNTEAFF
>TRBJ2-3|TRBV6-2/TRBV6-3|-
CASSSRTSGGTDTQYF
>TRBJ2-5|TRBV10-3|-
CAIRLDRGQETQYF
>TRBJ2-5|TRBV13|-
CASSRTTGTQETQYF
>TRBJ2-5|TRBV3-1/TRBV3-2|once
CASSHTGIRETQYF
>TRBJ1-3|TRBV7-2|-
CASSPAGSGNTIYF
>TRBJ1-5|TRBV7-2|-
CASSSKGDRINQPQHF
>TRBJ2-3|TRBV7-2|once
CASRLRAGLYTQYF
>TRBJ2-1|TRBV30|few
CASLAGVSYNEQFF
>TRBJ2-5|TRBV28|once
CASTRGDRPETQYF
>TRBJ2-7|TRBV21-1|-
CASSRTGRGYEQYF
>TRBJ2-7|TRBV10-3|-
CAISEQAGGGVYEQYF
>TRBJ2-1|TRBV7-8|-
CASSRPYQAPIFDEQFF
>TRBJ1-1|TRBV29-1|-
CSVESTGLGQKHTEAFF
>TRBJ2-5|TRBV2|-
CASTPEAGGETQYF
>TRBJ1-6|TRBV30|-
CAWSTTNQGYNSPLHF
>TRBJ2-3|TRBV4-3|-
CASSQDAGVSFTDTQYF
>TRBJ1-5|TRBV5-1|-
CASSLDGGINQPQHF
>TRBJ1-2|TRBV5-1|-
CASSFDNSFYGYTF
>TRBJ2-7|TRBV5-1|-
CASSWGQGGGPYEQYF
>TRBJ2-5|TRBV28|-
CASRNVRSPETQYF
>TRBJ1-2|TRBV24-1|-
CATSEPTSGGYGYTF